This T cell receptor (beta chain) came from a study of blood T cell repertoires in COVID-19. Study in general: T cells, B-cell-depleted T cells, or PBMCs supplied cDNA or gDNA.

CDR1 and CDR2 (germline): SNHLY, FYNNEI. V shed 6 bases, J shed 5 bases, and the junction held 15 bases outside the gene matches. The CDR3 is made up of 16 amino acids. Original handling: Estimation of nucleated cell counts relied on the amplification of reference gene primers. Clones were sequenced by immunoSEQ multiplex PCR, and TCRdb holds only the in-frame ones, with some missing. V, J and clone size derive from that table, while D and trimming were established from the DNA sequence. The table has about 8,700 clones, more than 90% seen once. The chain links TRBV2 to TRBJ2-5, with TRBD2 matching 7 bases. Source material: peripheral blood. The receptor comes from a woman aged 45-65 years with active COVID-19. The DNA for the CDR3 is TGTGCCAGCAGGGGCGGCGGGAGCGGTCCGCGGGAGACCCAGTACTTC. It is translated as CASRGGGSGPRETQYF.